These 7 T cell receptor beta chains were sequenced from one sample in a study of blood T cell repertoires in COVID-19. Repertoires were generated with immunoSEQ multiplex PCR, while TCRdb's copy carries only in-frame clones and drops some. This sample yields just over 250,000 clones, of which roughly four fifths are seen a single time; over 4% belongs to the top ten. Input material: PBMCs or T cells enriched from blood (not recorded which). Receptor source: a man aged 25-45 years with acute COVID-19.

The V and J genes are TRBV11-2 and TRBJ1-1, with 8 nucleotides matching TRBD1. After removal of 5 bases from V and 3 bases from J, the junction contained 8 bases not matched to a gene. Germline V gene data show CDR1 as SGHAT and CDR2 as FQNNGV. This CDR3 contains 15 residues. CDR3 nucleotides: TGTGCCAGCAGCACAGGGGGAGGGAGGGACACTGAAGCTTTCTTT. Residues: CASSTGGGRDTEAFF. The full variable domain, completed using reference TRBV11-2 and TRBJ1-1, is EAGVAQSPRYKIIEKRQSVAFWCNPISGHATLYWYQQILGQGPKLLIQFQNNGVVDDSQLPKDRFSAERLKGVDSTLKIQPAKLEDSAVYLCASSTGGGRDTEAFFGQGTRLTVV.

This clone was seen a handful of times. The rearrangement joins TRBV6-1 to TRBJ1-2, with no clear D. There are 14 residues in the CDR3. CDR1 is MNHNS and CDR2 is SASEGT in the germline V gene. The V gene lost 2 bases and the J gene lost 4 bases, with 11 bases spanning the gap. As DNA, the CDR3 is TGTGCCAGCAGTGAACCCCCAGTTACCTATGGCTACACCTTC. Amino acids: CASSEPPVTYGYTF.

The V and J genes are TRBV6-1 and TRBJ1-3; D ambiguous. Germline V gene data show CDR1 as MNHNS and CDR2 as SASEGT. V shed 3 bases and J shed 0 bases, with 9 bases lying between them. This CDR3 has 15 residues. The CDR3 is CASSDPGISGNTIYF. DNA for the CDR3: TGTGCCAGCAGTGATCCCGGGATCTCTGGAAACACCATATATTTT.

The V and J genes are TRBV29-1 and TRBJ1-1, with TRBD1 matching over 7 bases. With 6 bases clipped from V and 3 bases from J, the junction kept 1 base outside the gene matches. From germline, CDR1 is SQVTM and CDR2 ANQGSEA. The CDR3 length is 11 residues. The CDR3 here is CSVGQDTEAFF. The CDR3 bases are TGCAGCGTCGGACAGGACACTGAAGCTTTCTTT. Filled out from reference TRBV29-1 and TRBJ1-1, the complete variable domain reads SAVISQKPSRDICQRGTSLTIQCQVDSQVTMMFWYRQQPGQSLTLIATANQGSEATYESGFVIDKFPISRPNLTFSTLTVSNMSPEDSSIYLCSVGQDTEAFFGQGTRLTVV.

The V and J genes are TRBV18 and TRBJ2-1, with D unresolved. CDR1 and CDR2 (germline): KGHSH, LQKENI. This CDR3 is built from 13 residues. The V end was cut by 6 bases, the J end by 6 bases, with 12 bases between. Here the CDR3 reads CASSPTLINEQFF. CDR3 DNA sequence: TGTGCCAGCTCTCCGACTCTGATCAATGAGCAGTTCTTC.

The J gene is TRBJ1-5, the V gene TRBV28; D ambiguous. V shed 7 bases and J shed 7 bases, with 17 bases lying between them. This CDR3 has 14 residues. The germline V gene encodes CDR1 MDHEN and CDR2 SYDVKM. CDR3 in DNA: TGTGCCAGCACCCTTCTGCCGGGAGGGCAGCCCCAGCATTTT. Protein product: CASTLLPGGQPQHF.

The V call is TRBV24-1, the J call TRBJ1-5; 8 bases fit TRBD1. The V gene end was trimmed by 7 bases and the J gene end by 7 bases; junction bases not matched to a gene: 8. CDR1 is KGHDR, CDR2 SFDVKD, per germline. The length of the CDR3 is 14 residues. The CDR3 DNA is TGTGCCACCAGCGCCGGACAGGGAGGACAGCCCCAGCATTTT. It specifies CATSAGQGGQPQHF.